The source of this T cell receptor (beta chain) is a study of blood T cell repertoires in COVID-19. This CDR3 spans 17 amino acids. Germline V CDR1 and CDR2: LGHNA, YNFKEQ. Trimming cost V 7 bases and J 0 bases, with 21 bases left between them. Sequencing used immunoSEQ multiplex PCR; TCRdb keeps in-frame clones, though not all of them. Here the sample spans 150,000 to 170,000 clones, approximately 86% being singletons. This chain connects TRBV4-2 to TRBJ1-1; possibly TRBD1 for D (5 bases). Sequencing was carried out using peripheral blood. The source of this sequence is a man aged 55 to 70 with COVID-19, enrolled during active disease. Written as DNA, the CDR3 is TGTGCCAGCACCTTCTCTATGTCAGGACACTTGAACACTGAAGCTTTCTTT. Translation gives CASTFSMSGHLNTEAFF.